This T cell receptor beta chain came from a study of Graves' ophthalmopathy and Graves' hyperthyroidism. TCR beta CDR3 amplification used RNA transcripts. RT-PCR in the first round used HTBI primers; a second-round multiplex PCR followed. TCRdb reprocessed the multiplex PCR reads with MiXCR, giving one entry per CDR3 protein. The sample yields about 700,000 distinct CDR3 sequences, roughly two fifths seen once. The CDR3 runs to 14 residues. Germline lookup yields CDR1 SEHNR and CDR2 FQNEAQ (reference sequence). The germline V and J ends were trimmed by 3 bases and 7 bases, with 15 bases remaining between them.

The TCR sequence derives from an adult man with Graves' ophthalmopathy. The sample comprised peripheral blood. The genes are TRBV7-9 and TRBJ1-2, with D possibly matching TRBD1 (5 bases). The CDR3 reads CASSFARLRGGYTF. The CDR3 coding sequence is TGTGCCAGCAGCTTCGCTCGCTTGAGGGGTGGCTACACCTTC.